The following is a TCR beta chain sequence with its context. Per germline, CDR1 SGHDN and CDR2 FVKESK. The CDR3 spans 15 residues. V was pared by 4 bases and J by 1 base, with 12 bases between. The data are from a study of blood T cell repertoires in COVID-19. At the level of the study: Samples of COVID-19 (acute and convalescent) were obtained from the United States, Italy and Spain. Nucleic acid was either cDNA or gDNA, and it came from T cells, B-cell-depleted T cells, or PBMCs.

Authors' data handling: Estimated nucleated cell counts came from reference gene primer amplification. Only in-frame clones appear in the TCRdb table, and some are missing; sequencing was by immunoSEQ multiplex PCR. V, J and clone size derive from that table, while D and trimming were established from the DNA sequence. The profile shows 100,000 to 150,000 clones, approximately 82% of them singletons. V usage is TRBV14 and J usage is TRBJ2-3; D may be TRBD2 (6 bases). The TCR originated in a woman aged 50 to 65 with acute or convalescent COVID-19. The specimen sequenced was peripheral blood. This CDR3 reads CASSPSGVRTDTQYF. CDR3 DNA sequence: TGTGCCAGCAGCCCTTCGGGGGTGCGCACAGATACGCAGTATTTT.